Listed below are T cell receptor beta chains from one sample, sequenced in a study of T-cell memory formation after mild COVID-19. MiXCR, applied by TCRdb to the 5' RACE reads, yields one record per CDR3 protein. The repertoire has approximately 390,000 distinct CDR3 sequences, more than 15% of them found once; the top ten carry approximately 21%. The sample consisted of PBMCs or a T cell subset sorted from them (not recorded which). All receptors derive from a man aged 18 to 30 who had mild COVID-19 (a few samples of this study predate the infection). Cell type and time point are not known. Each CDR3 is given with its conserved first and last residue. A D gene is named only where the DNA matches it firmly. Clone size is not always given. Where it is, it says once, few, many or a class for expanded clones.

D gene,V gene,J gene,clone size,CDR3 DNA,CDR3 protein
-,TRBV6-5,TRBJ1-1,many,TGTGCCAGCAGTTACTCGGCAGGGCCAGCTTTCTTT,CASSYSAGPAFF
-,TRBV7-9,TRBJ1-2,-,TGTGCCAGCAGCTTAGATCCCTTCGGTGGCTACACCTTC,CASSLDPFGGYTF
TRBD2,TRBV6-2/TRBV6-3,TRBJ2-1,-,TGTGCCAGCAGCACCCGAGCTAGCGGGGGGTACAATGAGCAGTTCTTC,CASSTRASGGYNEQFF
TRBD1,TRBV11-2,TRBJ2-4,once,TGTGCCAGCAGCCCGAAGGGGGCGGTCAAAAACATTCAGTACTTC,CASSPKGAVKNIQYF
-,TRBV20-1,TRBJ1-2,few,TGCAGTGCTAGTCTCAGCCAGAGTTATGGCTACACCTTC,CSASLSQSYGYTF
TRBD2,TRBV5-1,TRBJ2-5,-,TGCGCCAGCAGCGCCGCTAGCGGGGGCGAGACCCAGTACTTC,CASSAASGGETQYF
-,TRBV28,TRBJ2-3,few,TGTGCCAGCAGACCTTCTCTAGCGGATACGCAGTATTTT,CASRPSLADTQYF
-,TRBV3-1,TRBJ2-7,few,TGTGCCAGCAGCCAAGAGGTCCACGAGCAGTACTTC,CASSQEVHEQYF
TRBD1,TRBV6-5,TRBJ2-1,-,TGTGCCAGCAGTTACAGACAGGGGGGGATTGGGGAGCAGTTCTTC,CASSYRQGGIGEQFF
TRBD2,TRBV5-1,TRBJ2-1,few,TGCGCCAGCAGACTAACTAGCGGGGGACCCTACAATGAGCAGTTCTTC,CASRLTSGGPYNEQFF
-,TRBV6-2/TRBV6-3,TRBJ2-7,-,TGTGCCAGCAGCTCCACGGGACAACTTTCCTACGAGCAGTACTTC,CASSSTGQLSYEQYF
-,TRBV20-1,TRBJ2-2,few,TGCAGTGCCCCGAGAGGACAGTACCCCACCGGGGAGCTGTTTTTT,CSAPRGQYPTGELFF
-,TRBV5-6,TRBJ2-4,many,TGTGCCAGCAGCCCCCCACTGACCGGGACCCTTTATTTC,CASSPPLTGTLYF
-,TRBV7-2,TRBJ2-5,few,TGTGCCAGCAGATCCGGACAGAAGGTCGGGACCCAGTACTTC,CASRSGQKVGTQYF
TRBD1,TRBV4-2,TRBJ1-1,-,TGTGCCAGCAGCCAAGAGAACGGAGGGGGCCACACTGAAGCTTTCTTT,CASSQENGGGHTEAFF
-,TRBV7-6,TRBJ1-4,few,TGTGCCAGCAGCTCCATCGACGAAGGGGGTGAAAAACTGTTTTTT,CASSSIDEGGEKLFF
TRBD1,TRBV4-1,TRBJ2-4,once,TGCGCCAGCAGCCTCACAGGGGGAAACAAAAACATTCAGTACTTC,CASSLTGGNKNIQYF
-,TRBV6-5,TRBJ2-7,many,TGTGCCAGCAGTTACTCCCTGGACAGCGCCTACGAGCAGTACTTC,CASSYSLDSAYEQYF
-,TRBV5-1,TRBJ1-1,-,TGCGCCACCAAAGGAGGGCTCGGGGGCACTGAAGCTTTCTTT,CATKGGLGGTEAFF
TRBD2,TRBV6-2/TRBV6-3,TRBJ2-1,-,TGTGCCAGCCAAACGAGGCTAGCGGGGGGGCCATTCTTC,CASQTRLAGGPFF
TRBD2,TRBV7-3,TRBJ2-1,few,TGTGCCAGCAGCTCCGGACTAGTGTTGGGGAATGAGCAGTTCTTC,CASSSGLVLGNEQFF
TRBD1,TRBV6-2/TRBV6-3,TRBJ1-4,-,TGTGCCAGCGGTCTACAGGGGGGAGGAGAAAAACTGTTTTTT,CASGLQGGGEKLFF
TRBD1,TRBV6-1,TRBJ2-3,-,TGTGCCAGCAGGCCCCCGGCGAGGGGGCTTCCCCCAGATACGCAGTATTTT,CASRPPARGLPPDTQYF
-,TRBV19,TRBJ1-5,-,TGTGCCAGTAGTGCGGGACAGCCCCAGCATTTT,CASSAGQPQHF
TRBD2,TRBV29-1,TRBJ2-3,few,TGCAGCGTTGAAGATCTGACTAGCGGGGATTGGCAGTATTTT,CSVEDLTSGDWQYF
TRBD2,TRBV27,TRBJ2-1,-,TGTGCCAGCACCCCCCCGGGGGGTTTGCGCAATGAGCAGTTCTTC,CASTPPGGLRNEQFF
-,TRBV6-2/TRBV6-3,TRBJ2-4,-,TGTGCCAGCAGTTACTCCCCCGGGCGAGGGAACATTCAGTACTTC,CASSYSPGRGNIQYF
-,TRBV7-9,TRBJ2-5,few,TGTGCCAGCAGCATCGGGCCTCCCCAAGAGACCCAGTACTTC,CASSIGPPQETQYF
-,TRBV20-1,TRBJ2-5,many,TGCAGTGCTAGAGATTCTGCTTCGCGCGATTGGGAGACCCAGTACTTC,CSARDSASRDWETQYF
TRBD2,TRBV10-2,TRBJ2-3,few,TGCGCCAGCAGTGAGTCGAATAGCGGGGGGGCCCTACTCCGTACAGGTACGCAGTATTTT,CASSESNSGGALLRTGTQYF
-,TRBV12-5,TRBJ2-7,-,TGTGCTAGTGGTTTGGCAAACAGGGCGTTCGGCTCCTACGAGCAGTACTTC,CASGLANRAFGSYEQYF
-,TRBV5-1,TRBJ2-1,few,TGCGCCAGCAGCTTGGGACAGCTCTCCTACAATGAGCAGTTCTTC,CASSLGQLSYNEQFF
-,TRBV9,TRBJ2-1,few,TGTGCCAGCAGCCGACCTGGGGCGAATGAGCAGTTCTTC,CASSRPGANEQFF
-,TRBV4-3,TRBJ2-2,few,TGCGCCAGCAGCCAAGATCTGAGGGGAAGAGGGGAGCTGTTTTTT,CASSQDLRGRGELFF
-,TRBV5-1,TRBJ2-1,-,TGCGCCAGCAGCCCGATCCGAGGCAATGAGCAGTTCTTC,CASSPIRGNEQFF
TRBD2,TRBV5-6,TRBJ2-3,-,TGTGCCAGCAGCTTGGCCGTAGCGGGGGGCCTCACAGATACGCAGTATTTT,CASSLAVAGGLTDTQYF
-,TRBV5-1,TRBJ1-3,few,TGCGCCAGCAGCTTGTTGGGGGGCGCAAACACCATATATTTT,CASSLLGGANTIYF
-,TRBV6-2/TRBV6-3,TRBJ1-6,many,TGTGCCAGCAGTTACCTGACAGCTAATTCACCCCTCCACTTT,CASSYLTANSPLHF
TRBD2,TRBV5-1,TRBJ2-1,few,TGCGCCAGCAGCTTAACTAGCGCGTATGAGCAGTTCTTC,CASSLTSAYEQFF
-,TRBV9,TRBJ1-1,-,TGTGCCAGCAGCTCCCTTGGGGGAGAAGCTTTCTTT,CASSSLGGEAFF
-,TRBV10-3,TRBJ1-6,-,TGTGCCATCAGGGACCCAAGACAGACTTATAATTCACCCCTCCACTTT,CAIRDPRQTYNSPLHF
TRBD1,TRBV20-1,TRBJ1-5,-,TGCAGTGCCCAACGGGACAGATATCAGCCCCAGCATTTT,CSAQRDRYQPQHF
TRBD1,TRBV7-3,TRBJ1-1,few,TGTGCCAGCAGCCCCACAGGGGGCTTGGGCACTGAAGCTTTCTTT,CASSPTGGLGTEAFF
TRBD1,TRBV5-1,TRBJ2-1,few,TGCGCCAGCAGCTCACCGGGACAGTTCTACAATGAGCAGTTCTTC,CASSSPGQFYNEQFF
-,TRBV20-1,TRBJ1-1,few,TGCAGTGCTGCTGACATGCCGATGAACACTGAAGCTTTCTTT,CSAADMPMNTEAFF